One sample yielded the 18 T cell receptor beta chains listed below, sequenced in a study of blood T cell repertoires in COVID-19. TCRdb's table, derived via immunoSEQ multiplex PCR, lists solely in-frame clones and lacks some. In the table there are fewer than 450,000 clones, 80% to 90% of which are singletons. The specimen was peripheral blood. The receptors were sampled from a woman aged 45-65 years with COVID-19, enrolled during active disease.

This clone was seen only a few times. One end of the junction fails to match germline, which may point to a read error. CDR3 in DNA: TGCGCCAGCAGTCTTGAAGGGACTAGCGGGAGGGCCCTCCCGGATTTT. It yields the protein CASSLEGTSGRALPDF. The chain joins TRBV5-1 to TRBJ2-3, with 16 bases lining up with TRBD2. Germline V gene lookup returns CDR1 SGHRS and CDR2 YFSETQ. The CDR3 spans 16 residues.

The CDR3 protein is CASSPRDRGHPSYTDTQYF. The DNA of the CDR3 is TGTGCCAGCTCACCCCGGGACAGGGGGCACCCGTCTTACACAGATACGCAGTATTTT. The chain joins TRBV18 to TRBJ2-3, with 12 bases identical to TRBD1. This CDR3 has 19 residues. Trimming at V came to 3 bases and at J to 2 bases, leaving 12 bases not matched to a gene. Germline-derived CDR1 and CDR2 are KGHSH and LQKENI.

The genes are TRBV12-3 or TRBV12-4 and TRBJ1-2; D unclear. The CDR3 runs to 13 residues. V lost 6 bases and J lost 0, with 8 bases in between. CDR3 region: CASSLPSNYGYTF. DNA for the CDR3: TGTGCCAGCAGCCTTCCTTCTAACTATGGCTACACCTTC.

In its sample, this clone was seen a few times. The chain is built from TRBV2 and TRBJ1-1; maybe TRBD1 (5 bases). Germline assignment: CDR1 SNHLY and CDR2 FYNNEI. Trimming shortened V by 6 bases and J by 11 bases, and 13 bases separated the two germline ends. The CDR3 has 11 residues. Written as DNA, the CDR3 is TGTGCCAGCAGGGTGGAGGGGAGGGCTTTCTTT. Protein product: CASRVEGRAFF.

The chain has TRBV19 and TRBJ1-1, with 9 bases matching TRBD1. The trim removed 6 bases at V and 5 bases at J, leaving 16 bases unmatched. This CDR3 has 17 residues. Germline V gene sequence: CDR1 LNHDA, CDR2 SQIVND (reference sequence). CDR3 sequence reads: CASSPLGGDRGLTEAFF. DNA for the CDR3: TGTGCCAGTAGCCCACTCGGCGGAGACAGGGGGTTGACTGAAGCTTTCTTT.

The chain links TRBV7-3 to TRBJ1-1; a weak D match, TRBD1 (5 bases). Germline CDR1 reads SGHTA; CDR2 reads FQGTGA. Trimming shortened V by 2 bases and J by 4 bases, and 14 bases separated the two germline ends. This CDR3 region has 15 residues. The CDR3 DNA reads as TGTGCCAGCAGCTTAGGCGGGGCTGGTGGCACTGAAGCTTTCTTT. Protein product: CASSLGGAGGTEAFF. Full variable domain (remainder filled in from reference TRBV7-3 and TRBJ1-1): GAGVSQTPSNKVTEKGKYVELRCDPISGHTALYWYRQSLGQGPEFLIYFQGTGAADDSGLPNDRFFAVRPEGSVSTLKIQRTERGDSAVYLCASSLGGAGGTEAFFGQGTRLTVV.

The DNA of the CDR3 is TGCAGCGCCCAGTCCGCCGTCTACGAGCAGTACTTC. Its protein product is CSAQSAVYEQYF. The chain is built from TRBV29-1 and TRBJ2-7; D uncertain. The CDR3 sequence is 12 residues long. Germline CDR1 and CDR2: SQVTM and ANQGSEA. Trimming took off 7 bases at V and 3 bases at J, with 13 bases between the two ends.

The chain uses TRBV5-1 and TRBJ1-2; the match to TRBD1 covers 7 bases. Per germline, CDR1 SGHRS and CDR2 YFSETQ. The CDR3 consists of 15 residues. After removal of 4 bases from V and 8 bases from J, the junction contained 14 bases not matched to a gene. CDR3 residues: CASSELGQNPVGYTF. The CDR3 DNA sequence: TGCGCCAGCAGCGAACTGGGACAGAACCCTGTGGGCTACACCTTC. Full variable domain (rest looked up from reference TRBV5-1 and TRBJ1-2): KAGVTQTPRYLIKTRGQQVTLSCSPISGHRSVSWYQQTPGQGLQFLFEYFSETQRNKGNFPGRFSGRQFSNSRSEMNVSTLELGDSALYLCASSELGQNPVGYTFGSGTRLTVV.

This sequence joins TRBV5-1 and TRBJ1-1; D gene unclear. The CDR3 length is 14 residues. CDR1 is SGHRS and CDR2 is YFSETQ in the germline V gene. V shed 3 bases and J shed 6 bases, with 15 bases lying between them. CDR3 protein: CASSSGREIAEAFF. For the CDR3, the DNA is TGCGCCAGCAGCTCGGGCCGGGAAATTGCTGAAGCTTTCTTT.

In its sample, this clone was seen once. The chain uses TRBV6-4 and TRBJ2-1, with D possibly TRBD2 on 6 matching bases. There are 16 residues in the CDR3. Germline CDR1 is MRHNA and CDR2 is SNTAGT. With 2 bases removed from V and 1 base from J, the gap between germline ends came to 12 bases. CDR3 coding DNA: TGTGCCAGCAGTGACGTGATCGGGAGTTCCTACAATGAGCAGTTCTTC. Translating gives CASSDVIGSSYNEQFF.

The V call is TRBV2, the J call TRBJ2-3; 13 bases match TRBD2. The CDR3 sequence is 17 residues long. Germline V lookup: CDR1 SNHLY, CDR2 FYNNEI. V lost 5 bases, J lost 2 bases, and 7 bases stayed unmatched. CDR3 in amino acids: CASSKFGLAGATDTQYF. In DNA, the CDR3 is TGTGCCAGCAGTAAGTTCGGACTAGCGGGAGCCACAGATACGCAGTATTTT.

This clone was detected only once. A much more abundant neighbour one base away suggests this may be a read error. Other DNA sequences in the same sample also yield this CDR3. V usage is TRBV11-2 and J usage is TRBJ2-1, with TRBD1 identical over 8 bases. This CDR3 region has 13 residues. The trim removed 3 bases at V and 5 bases at J, leaving 0 bases unmatched. Germline V gene data show CDR1 as SGHAT and CDR2 as FQNNGV. The CDR3 spells CASSLDRDNEQFF. In DNA, the CDR3 is TGTGCCAGCAGCTTGGACAGGGACAATGAGCAGTTCTTC.

The V call is TRBV6-4, the J call TRBJ2-7; TRBD2 matches 14 bases. The CDR3 is 15 residues long. In germline, CDR1 is MRHNA, CDR2 SNTAGT. V lost 2 bases, J lost 4 bases, and 1 base stayed unmatched. The chain's CDR3 is CASSDGLAGGYEQYF. Here the CDR3 DNA reads TGTGCCAGCAGTGACGGACTAGCGGGAGGTTACGAGCAGTACTTC.

The chain uses TRBV6-5 and TRBJ2-1; 9 bases line up with TRBD2. Trimming cost V 6 bases and J 9 bases; bases outside gene matches: 12. CDR1 and CDR2 from the germline V gene are MNHEY and SVGAGI. The CDR3 covers 15 residues. For the CDR3, the DNA is TGTGCCAGCAGCCGACGACTAGCGGTTCGCTCTGAGCAGTTCTTC. It is translated as CASSRRLAVRSEQFF.

CDR3 residues: CASRAPRGNEKLFF. The DNA of the CDR3 is TGTGCCAGTAGGGCCCCCAGGGGTAACGAAAAACTGTTTTTT. V and J are TRBV19 and TRBJ1-4, with a weak D call TRBD1 (6 bases). V lost 6 bases and J lost 8, with 16 bases in between. The CDR3 is 14 residues long. Looked up from germline, CDR1 is LNHDA and CDR2 is SQIVND (reference sequence).

The chain joins TRBV7-3 to TRBJ1-1; 8 bases fit TRBD1. The trim removed 2 bases at V and 4 bases at J, leaving 9 bases unmatched. The CDR3 covers 16 residues. Germline CDR1 is SGHTA and CDR2 is FQGTGA. The CDR3 region has the DNA TGTGCCAGCAGCTTAGTGGCAGGGGGCTTGGGCACTGAAGCTTTCTTT. Translated, it gives CASSLVAGGLGTEAFF.

The chain is built from TRBV29-1 and TRBJ2-5; 10 nucleotides match TRBD2. J gave up 6 bases and V 5 bases, and 3 bases lay outside the gene matches. Looked up from germline, CDR1 is SQVTM and CDR2 is ANQGSEA. This CDR3 is built from 12 residues. The CDR3 loop is CSVSSGSQTQYF. The DNA of the CDR3 is TGCAGCGTTTCTAGCGGGAGTCAGACCCAGTACTTC.

This chain joins TRBV5-1 and TRBJ2-4; 11 bases are a match to TRBD2. Trimming took 4 bases from V and 8 from J; bases not matched to a gene: 11. The CDR3 loop spans 16 amino acids. Germline V gives CDR1 SGHRS, CDR2 YFSETQ. CDR3 amino acids: CASSPGLAGGGDIQYF. The CDR3 nucleotides are TGCGCCAGCAGCCCGGGGCTAGCGGGAGGAGGGGACATTCAGTACTTC.